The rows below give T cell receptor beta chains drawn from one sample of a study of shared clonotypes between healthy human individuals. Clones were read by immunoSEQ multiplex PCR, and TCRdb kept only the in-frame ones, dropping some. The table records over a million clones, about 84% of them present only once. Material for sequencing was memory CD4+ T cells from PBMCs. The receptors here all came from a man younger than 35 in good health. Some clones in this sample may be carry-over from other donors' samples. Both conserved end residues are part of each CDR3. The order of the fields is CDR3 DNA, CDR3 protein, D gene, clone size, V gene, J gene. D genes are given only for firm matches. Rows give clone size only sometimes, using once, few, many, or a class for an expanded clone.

TGTGCCAGCAGCGAAATTTCAGCGGGAGGGCAGGGGGAGCAGTTCTTC	CASSEISAGGQGEQFF	TRBD2	once	TRBV27	TRBJ2-1
TGTGCCAGCTCACCCGGCTTGGGCAAAAACATTCAGTACTTC	CASSPGLGKNIQYF	-	-	TRBV18	TRBJ2-4
TGTGCCTGGAGTGTTGGCCCCTACACCGGGGAGCTGTTTTTT	CAWSVGPYTGELFF	-	-	TRBV30	TRBJ2-2
TGCGCCACCCACATGGGGGACAGGTCCAACAATGAGCAGTTCTTC	CATHMGDRSNNEQFF	TRBD1	once	TRBV5-1	TRBJ2-1
TGTGCCAGCAGGGGACAGGGGATAGTGGCAGATACGCAGTATTTT	CASRGQGIVADTQYF	TRBD1	-	TRBV2	TRBJ2-3
TGTGCCAGTAATATCGGCCAAACCGTGAACACTGAAGCTTTCTTT	CASNIGQTVNTEAFF	-	-	TRBV19	TRBJ1-1
TGCGCCAGCAGCTTGGCCGAAGCTTATGAGCAGTTCTTC	CASSLAEAYEQFF	-	-	TRBV5-1	TRBJ2-1
TGTGCCTGGAGCCGACTAGCGGGAATTATGGAGACCCAGTACTTC	CAWSRLAGIMETQYF	TRBD2	-	TRBV30	TRBJ2-5
TGTGCCAGCAGCTTAGCTAGCGGGAGGGATACGCAGTATTTT	CASSLASGRDTQYF	TRBD2	-	TRBV7-9	TRBJ2-3
TGTGCCAGCAGCGCGGGACAGGGGACCACTGAAGCTTTCTTT	CASSAGQGTTEAFF	TRBD1	-	TRBV4-2	TRBJ1-1
TGCGCCAGCAGCTTGGGGACAGGTCTGAACACTGAAGCTTTCTTT	CASSLGTGLNTEAFF	TRBD1	-	TRBV5-1	TRBJ1-1
TGTGCCAGCTCAGGGGGGCGGGAGGAGTTCTTC	CASSGGREEFF	-	-	TRBV2	TRBJ2-1
TGTGCCAGCAGCCCCGCGGCGGGGATTGGGGCCAACGTCCTGACTTTC	CASSPAAGIGANVLTF	-	few	TRBV5-6	TRBJ2-6
TGTGCCAGCAGCCAACTGAGCGGGAGGAATAACACCGGGGAGCTGTTTTTT	CASSQLSGRNNTGELFF	TRBD2	-	TRBV14	TRBJ2-2
TGTGCCAGCAGTTACGCCTTGGACAGGGGGCCCTACGAGCAGTACTTC	CASSYALDRGPYEQYF	TRBD1	-	TRBV6-6	TRBJ2-7
TGTGCCAGCAGGCCCCCTCGGGAGCAGTACTTC	CASRPPREQYF	-	-	TRBV21-1	TRBJ2-7
TGTGCCAGCAGCCTTAGCGGGTACTCCTACAATGAGCAGTTCTTC	CASSLSGYSYNEQFF	TRBD2	-	TRBV7-8	TRBJ2-1
TGTGCCAGCAGTTACGCGGGGGCAGCCCAAGAGACCCAGTACTTC	CASSYAGAAQETQYF	-	once	TRBV28	TRBJ2-5
TGTGCCTGGAGTGGGGGGCTCCAAGGGACCCAGTACTTC	CAWSGGLQGTQYF	-	-	TRBV30	TRBJ2-5
TGTGCCAGCTCACCAACTCACGGGGAGGACGAGCAGTACTTC	CASSPTHGEDEQYF	-	few	TRBV18	TRBJ2-7
TGCGCCAGCAGCTCCGTGGGACAGCAACGCAATCAGCCCCAGCATTTT	CASSSVGQQRNQPQHF	TRBD1	few	TRBV5-1	TRBJ1-5
TGTGCCAGCAGCTCGATCCGGGACAGAGGCGAAAAACTGTTTTTT	CASSSIRDRGEKLFF	TRBD1	-	TRBV7-9	TRBJ1-4
TGTGCCAGCGGACAAAACAGGGATGGGGTAGACACTGAAGCTTTCTTT	CASGQNRDGVDTEAFF	-	-	TRBV7-9	TRBJ1-1
TGTGCCAGCAGCGTAGGGCTAGCGGGAGCCGGCGGGGAGCTGTTTTTT	CASSVGLAGAGGELFF	TRBD2	-	TRBV9	TRBJ2-2
TGTGCCAGCAGCCAACCAAAGTGGGATCGGGAGACTGGGGCCAACGTCCTGACTTTC	CASSQPKWDRETGANVLTF	-	-	TRBV14	TRBJ2-6
TGTGCCAGCAGCCGGGAGCGGGGGGCCGAGCAGTACTTC	CASSRERGAEQYF	TRBD2	few	TRBV2	TRBJ2-7
TGTGCCAGCAGCTTAGTTTGGGGGGCGGGAACTGAAGCTTTCTTT	CASSLVWGAGTEAFF	-	-	TRBV7-2	TRBJ1-1